These T cell receptor beta chains were read from a single sample in a study of T cell repertoires in cytomegalovirus infection. No antigen is known for these receptors. Via MiXCR, TCRdb re-called the reads, giving one row per CDR3 protein. The sample shows roughly 280,000 distinct CDR3 sequences, 20% to 25% of them seen only once. Sequenced material: cultured PBMCs, taken from culture after CMV antigen stimulation. Source of these receptors: a human donor in good health (CMV status not recorded). Some clones in this sample may be carry-over from other donors' samples. Each CDR3 is given with its conserved first and last residue. Fields, in order: D gene, V gene, J gene, clone size, CDR3 DNA, CDR3 protein. D genes are given only for firm matches. A clone size is listed for some rows: how often the clone was seen (once, few, many), or a class if it is expanded.

>.|TRBV19|TRBJ1-2|many
TGTGCCAGTAGCTTACTCCAAAACTATGGCTACACCTTC
CASSLLQNYGYTF
>.|TRBV19|TRBJ2-2|.
TGTGCCAGTAGTATGGGGCGGGACACCGGGGAGCTGTTTTTT
CASSMGRDTGELFF
>.|TRBV19|TRBJ1-1|.
TGTGCCAGTAGTATATACGCCCTGAACACTGAAGCTTTCTTT
CASSIYALNTEAFF
>.|TRBV12-5|TRBJ2-1|.
TGTGCTAGTGGCTCACCCTACAATGAGCAGTTCTTC
CASGSPYNEQFF
>.|TRBV7-2|TRBJ1-3|many
TGTGCCAGCAACCAAGGAGGGTCCGGAAACACCATATATTTT
CASNQGGSGNTIYF
>TRBD1|TRBV7-2|TRBJ1-2|many
TGTGCCAGCAGTTCCCACAGGGGCGGTGGCTACACCTTC
CASSSHRGGGYTF
>TRBD1|TRBV7-3|TRBJ2-4|few
TGTGCCAGCAGTCGCGACAGGGGAAACATTCAGTACTTC
CASSRDRGNIQYF
>.|TRBV7-2|TRBJ1-1|many
TGTGCCAGCAGCTTAGACGGATTGAACGTGAACACTGAAGCTTTCTTT
CASSLDGLNVNTEAFF
>TRBD1|TRBV7-6|TRBJ1-5|few
TGTGCCAGCAGCTTAGGTACCGGGACAGTGATCTATTTT
CASSLGTGTVIYF
>.|TRBV27|TRBJ1-5|.
TGTGCCAGCAGTGTCTTCAGGGATCAGCCCCAGCATTTT
CASSVFRDQPQHF
>TRBD1|TRBV12-3/TRBV12-4|TRBJ2-7|few
TGTGCCAGCAGTTTCGGGACAGGGGGCGGGTACGAGCAGTACTTC
CASSFGTGGGYEQYF
>TRBD2|TRBV19|TRBJ2-7|.
TGTGCCAGTAGTATAGATCGGGGGGTCGAGCAGTACTTC
CASSIDRGVEQYF